Given below is one TCR beta chain in context. Its antigen is currently unknown. This sample was taken from a study of T cell responses to AZD1222 COVID-19 vaccine. Findings of the study overall: Donors skewed white British and female; clonal diversity was possibly underestimated. Reportedly, close to half of spike-specific TCRs are directed against unmutated variant regions.

Measured with immunoSEQ multiplex PCR; TCRdb has only the in-frame clones, and not every one. The sample has 100,000 to 150,000 clones; 85% to 90% are singletons. Germline trimming cut 3 bases from V and 7 bases from J; bases unmatched to any gene: 11. CDR3 length: 17 residues. Per germline, CDR1 MGHDK and CDR2 SYGVNS. This receptor was identified in an adult in good health. The chain joins TRBV25-1 to TRBJ1-6; the match to TRBD1 covers 8 bases. Sequenced material: peripheral blood, taken on day 0 of AZD1222 vaccination. CDR3 in DNA: TGTGCCAGCAGTGACGACCGCGGACAGGGCCGAAATTCACCCCTCCACTTT. As protein: CASSDDRGQGRNSPLHF.